These 10 T cell receptor beta chains originate from one sample sequenced in a study of cytomegalovirus exposure and HLA in healthy donors. The primer mix had 60 Vbeta and 13 Jbeta primers. Produced via immunoSEQ multiplex PCR; TCRdb's table is partial and in-frame only. The sample lists about 15,000 clones; 63% were seen once. The material sequenced was PBMCs. The receptor source for this set is a woman aged 45-65 years in good health and CMV-seropositive.

This clone was seen only once. Here the CDR3 DNA reads TGTGCCAGCTCACCACGGCCCCCGTCCCAGGGCACTGAAGCTTTCTTT. Amino acids: CASSPRPPSQGTEAFF. The gene calls are TRBV18 and TRBJ1-1; D may be TRBD1 (5 bases). V was shortened by 1 base and J by 4 bases, with 16 bases between the two germline ends. Looked up from germline, CDR1 is KGHSH and CDR2 is LQKENI. CDR3 length equals 16 residues.

This clone was seen a few times. The chain employs TRBV30 and TRBJ2-7; D is possibly TRBD2 (6 bases). CDR1 is GTSNPN, CDR2 SVGIG, per germline (reference sequence). The CDR3 contains 10 residues. The DNA of the CDR3 is TGTGCATGCGGGGTCTACGAGCAGTACTTC. Its translation is CACGVYEQYF.

A few counts support this clone. The rearrangement uses TRBV4-3 and TRBJ2-1, with D possibly TRBD2 on 5 matching bases. Trimming pared 5 bases from V and 5 bases from J, leaving 19 bases between. The length of the CDR3 is 16 residues. Germline loops: CDR1 LGHNA, CDR2 YSLEER. The CDR3 DNA is TGCGCCAGCAGCGGGGAGCGTAACCCCGCGGACAATGAGCAGTTCTTC. The encoded protein is CASSGERNPADNEQFF.

The V gene is TRBV9, the J gene TRBJ2-1; D uncertain. The V and J ends lost 4 bases and 5 bases respectively, with 13 bases between them. Germline V gene data show CDR1 as SGDLS and CDR2 as YYNGEE. This CDR3 comprises 14 residues. For the CDR3, the DNA is TGTGCCAGCAGCCCTCGGTCCTTGAACAATGAGCAGTTCTTC. Translated: CASSPRSLNNEQFF.

V gene TRBV28 combines with J gene TRBJ1-2; D remains unclear. The CDR3 has 14 amino acids. Per germline, CDR1 MDHEN and CDR2 SYDVKM. Trimming removed 1 base at V and 8 bases at J, with 14 bases between. This chain's CDR3 is CASSLSGVRVGYTF. In DNA, the CDR3 is TGTGCCAGCAGTTTATCTGGGGTGAGGGTAGGCTACACCTTC.

This chain joins TRBV30 and TRBJ2-7; D uncertain. Looked up from germline, CDR1 is GTSNPN and CDR2 is SVGIG (reference sequence). V shed 1 base and J shed 7 bases, with 8 bases lying between them. The CDR3 runs 11 residues. CDR3 bases: TGTGCCTGGAGTGGGCTCTGGGAGCAGTACTTC. Translating gives CAWSGLWEQYF. The full variable domain, completed using reference TRBV30 and TRBJ2-7, is SQTIHQWPATLVQPVGSPLSLECTVEGTSNPNLYWYRQAAGRGLQLLFYSVGIGQISSEVPQNLSASRPQDRQFILSSKKLLLSDSGFYLCAWSGLWEQYFGPGTRLTVT.

The V gene is TRBV11-2, the J gene TRBJ2-7, with no clear D. CDR1 SGHAT and CDR2 FQNNGV come from the germline V gene. The CDR3 has 13 amino acids. V lost 4 bases to trimming and J lost 6 bases, with 13 bases between them. Written as DNA, the CDR3 is TGTGCCAGCAGCTCGACTGGCCACCCCGAGCAGTACTTC. This sequence encodes CASSSTGHPEQYF.

This rearrangement joins TRBV9 to TRBJ2-3; possibly TRBD2 for D (6 bases). The CDR3 runs to 13 residues. Germline loops: CDR1 SGDLS, CDR2 YYNGEE. Trimming removed 2 bases from V and 7 bases from J, with 11 bases in between. This CDR3 reads CASSVGLTHTQYF. CDR3 nucleotides: TGTGCCAGCAGCGTGGGACTGACACATACGCAGTATTTT.

The rearrangement joins TRBV6-4 to TRBJ2-3, with D perhaps matching TRBD2 (6 bases). V gave up 5 bases and J gave up 4 bases, with 19 bases separating them. The CDR3 totals 16 residues. Germline values: CDR1 MRHNA, CDR2 SNTAGT. The CDR3 reads CASSPTATSEADTQYF. The CDR3, as DNA: TGTGCCAGCAGTCCCACCGCGACTAGTGAAGCAGATACGCAGTATTTT.

The V and J genes are TRBV7-3 and TRBJ2-7, with D possibly being TRBD2 (6 bases). Germline CDR1 reads SGHTA; CDR2 reads FQGTGA. V shed 3 bases and J shed 3 bases, with 6 bases lying between them. The CDR3 totals 12 residues. This CDR3 is CASSLTSYEQYF. CDR3 coding DNA: TGTGCCAGCAGCTTGACTAGCTACGAGCAGTACTTC.